One and the same sample provided the 9 T cell receptor beta chains below, sequenced in a study of T cell responses to AZD1222 COVID-19 vaccine. TCRdb's table, derived via immunoSEQ multiplex PCR, lists solely in-frame clones and lacks some. The sample lists 150,000 to 200,000 clones, about 90% occurring once. Source: peripheral blood, taken 28 days after the second AZD1222 dose. These receptors all stem from an adult who received the AZD1222 COVID-19 vaccine.

The rearrangement links TRBV14 to TRBJ2-7, with 7 bases that match TRBD2. Trimming removed 0 bases from V and 0 bases from J; junction bases left unmatched: 5. CDR1 is SGHDN, CDR2 FVKESK, per germline. There are 16 residues in the CDR3. The CDR3 DNA follows: TGTGCCAGCAGCCAAGATCGGGAGGCTAACTCCTACGAGCAGTACTTC. Its protein is CASSQDREANSYEQYF. Complete variable domain (other parts from reference TRBV14 and TRBJ2-7): EAGVTQFPSHSVIEKGQTVTLRCDPISGHDNLYWYRRVMGKEIKFLLHFVKESKQDESGMPNNRFLAERTGGTYSTLKVQPAELEDSGVYFCASSQDREANSYEQYFGPGTRLTVT.

DNA for the CDR3: TGTGCCAGCAGCTTAGGACTAGCGGGAACCGGGGAGCTGTTTTTT. Its translation is CASSLGLAGTGELFF. The chain is built from TRBV11-1 and TRBJ2-2; the match to TRBD2 covers 11 bases. Germline V gives CDR1 SGHAT, CDR2 FQDESV (reference sequence). The CDR3 is 15 residues long. The V and J ends lost 1 base and 5 bases, in that order; junction bases with no gene match: 0.

The chain employs TRBV29-1 and TRBJ2-1; 7 nucleotides line up with TRBD2. V lost 2 bases and J lost 12; bases outside the gene matches: 1. Germline V CDR1 and CDR2: SQVTM, ANQGSEA. CDR3 size: 10 residues. CDR3 nucleotide sequence: TGCAGCGTTGAATGGGGGGGGCAGTTCTTC. This sequence encodes CSVEWGGQFF.

The chain combines TRBV19 with TRBJ1-6; 11 positions match TRBD1. From germline, CDR1 is LNHDA and CDR2 SQIVND (reference sequence). The length of the CDR3 is 14 residues. V lost 9 bases to trimming and J lost 8 bases; unmatched junction nucleotides: 6. CDR3 amino acids: CASRDRGFDSPLHF. The CDR3 DNA reads as TGTGCCAGCCGGGACAGGGGGTTCGATTCACCCCTCCACTTT.

The table lists this clone with a few counts. This rearrangement joins TRBV19 to TRBJ2-2; 9 bases fit TRBD1. The CDR3 totals 17 residues. V dropped 0 bases and J dropped 5; count of bases not matched to a gene: 7. Germline lookup yields CDR1 LNHDA and CDR2 SQIVND (reference sequence). The CDR3 region is CASSIDEGQGSTGELFF. The CDR3 bases are TGTGCCAGTAGTATAGATGAGGGACAGGGATCAACCGGGGAGCTGTTTTTT.

The chain links TRBV5-5 to TRBJ1-2; D unresolved. The CDR3 sequence is 14 residues long. Germline CDR1 is SGHKS and CDR2 is YYEKEE (reference sequence). The V and J ends lost 0 bases and 7 bases respectively, with 13 bases between them. CDR3 sequence reads: CASSLDISFVGYTF. CDR3 DNA: TGTGCCAGCAGCTTGGATATTTCCTTCGTTGGCTACACCTTC.

Regarding this clone: Sequence at one end of the junction differs from germline and may be a read error. J is TRBJ1-5 and V is TRBV6-6, with TRBD1 matching 7 bases. CDR3 length equals 14 residues. Per the germline V gene, CDR1 is MNHNY and CDR2 is SVGAGI (reference sequence). This chain's CDR3 is CASTGTDSNRPQHF. For the CDR3, the DNA is TGTGCCAGTACCGGGACAGATAGCAATCGGCCCCAGCATTTT.

The chain recombines TRBV7-3 with TRBJ1-2, with TRBD1 matching 8 bases. The CDR3 contains 13 residues. V trimming: 2 bases; J trimming: 8 bases; junction bases outside the gene matches: 4. The germline gives CDR1 SGHTA, CDR2 FQGTGA. CDR3 coding DNA: TGTGCCAGCAGCTTAGGGGGGACAGGCGGCTACACCTTC. The encoded protein is CASSLGGTGGYTF. The full variable domain, with the rest looked up from reference TRBV7-3 and TRBJ1-2, is GAGVSQTPSNKVTEKGKYVELRCDPISGHTALYWYRQSLGQGPEFLIYFQGTGAADDSGLPNDRFFAVRPEGSVSTLKIQRTERGDSAVYLCASSLGGTGGYTFGSGTRLTVV.

The V call is TRBV3-1 (or the pseudogene TRBV3-2), the J call TRBJ2-1, with TRBD1 matching over 7 bases. V lost 0 bases and J lost 0; bases outside the gene matches: 14. Germline V gene lookup returns CDR1 LGHDT and CDR2 YNNKEL (reference sequence). The CDR3 spans 20 residues. The DNA for the CDR3 is TGTGCCAGCAGCCAAGACCGGAGGACAGGAAAGTTACACTCCTACAATGAGCAGTTCTTC. Protein: CASSQDRRTGKLHSYNEQFF.